The present TCR beta chain was sequenced within a study of blood T cell repertoires in COVID-19. The CDR3 is 12 residues long. The germline V gene encodes CDR1 SNHLY and CDR2 FYNNEI. V dropped 8 bases and J dropped 8 bases, with 15 bases sitting between them. The participants were between about 18 and 89 years old and came from under 25 US areas. Libraries were prepared by immunoSEQ multiplex PCR; TCRdb keeps only in-frame clonotypes and omits some of them. This sample has roughly 250,000 clones; approximately 86% occur once, and the top ten carry roughly 3.1%. The sequencing sample was made of PBMCs or T cells enriched from blood (not recorded which). The V gene is TRBV2, the J gene TRBJ1-2, with D perhaps matching TRBD1 (6 bases). The sequence was collected from a middle-aged woman with acute COVID-19. This chain's CDR3 is CASGVRQEGYTF. CDR3 bases: TGTGCCAGCGGGGTCAGACAGGAAGGCTACACCTTC.